These T cell receptor beta chains were read from a single sample in a study of blood T cell repertoires in COVID-19. The assay was immunoSEQ multiplex PCR, and TCRdb's table has in-frame clones only and misses some. This table holds approximately 360,000 clones, 70% to 90% found once. Input material: PBMCs or T cells enriched from blood (not recorded which). These receptors were obtained from a woman in her 30s with acute COVID-19. The CDR3 runs from the conserved cysteine through the conserved F or W. Fields, in order: D gene, clone size, V gene, J gene, CDR3 protein, CDR3 DNA. A D gene is named only where the DNA matches it firmly. A row's size may be missing; if present it is once, few, many or a size class.

>TRBD2|few|TRBV29-1|TRBJ2-1
CSVGGGTRGWEQFF
TGCAGCGTTGGGGGCGGGACTAGGGGATGGGAGCAGTTCTTC
>NA|NA|TRBV29-1|TRBJ2-3
CSAWGGLADTQYF
TGCAGCGCCTGGGGGGGGCTGGCAGATACGCAGTATTTT
>TRBD1|few|TRBV24-1|TRBJ1-3
CATSDTGTASGNTIYF
TGTGCCACCAGTGATACCGGGACAGCCTCTGGAAACACCATATATTTT
>NA|NA|TRBV5-1|TRBJ1-3
CASSLAGLRASGNTIYF
TGCGCCAGCAGCTTGGCGGGACTGCGGGCCTCTGGAAACACCATATATTTT
>NA|NA|TRBV24-1|TRBJ2-5
CATSDPTTTQETQYF
TGTGCCACCAGTGATCCTACGACTACTCAAGAGACCCAGTACTTC
>NA|NA|TRBV19|TRBJ2-6
CASTVEGTSGANVLTF
TGTGCCAGTACGGTCGAGGGCACCTCTGGGGCCAACGTCCTGACTTTC
>NA|NA|TRBV7-9|TRBJ2-1
CASSLIAGNEQFF
TGTGCCAGCAGCTTAATTGCGGGTAATGAGCAGTTCTTC
>NA|NA|TRBV2|TRBJ1-6
CASSERGPAQGSPLHF
TGTGCCAGCAGTGAAAGGGGTCCCGCCCAGGGTTCACCCCTCCACTTT
>NA|NA|TRBV19|TRBJ1-1
CASNTGDFTVNTEAFF
TGTGCCAGTAATACGGGGGATTTTACGGTGAACACTGAAGCTTTCTTT
>TRBD1|NA|TRBV19|TRBJ1-1
CASSSNRGMNTEAFF
TGTGCCAGTAGTTCAAACAGGGGGATGAACACTGAAGCTTTCTTT
>NA|NA|TRBV7-9|TRBJ2-1
CASSHFWSSYNEQFF
TGTGCCAGCAGCCACTTTTGGAGCTCCTACAATGAGCAGTTCTTC
>TRBD2|NA|TRBV6-5|TRBJ2-2
CASSYGGGAAGELFF
TGTGCCAGCAGTTACGGCGGGGGGGCGGCCGGGGAGCTGTTTTTT
>NA|few|TRBV6-2/TRBV6-3|TRBJ1-3
CASSYGGQSSGNTIYF
TGTGCCAGCAGTTACGGCGGTCAAAGCTCTGGAAACACCATATATTTT
>NA|NA|TRBV30|TRBJ2-2
CAWSLTGGTGELFF
TGTGCCTGGAGTCTCACTGGGGGGACCGGGGAGCTGTTTTTT
>TRBD1|NA|TRBV5-1|TRBJ1-5
CASSVYRGRYQPQHF
TGCGCCAGCAGCGTTTACAGGGGGCGTTATCAGCCCCAGCATTTT
>NA|NA|TRBV2|TRBJ1-5
CASRGGRLSNQPQHF
TGTGCCAGCAGGGGAGGACGCCTTAGCAATCAGCCCCAGCATTTT
>TRBD1|NA|TRBV18|TRBJ2-1
CASSRGTDYNEQFF
TGTGCCAGCTCACGAGGGACAGATTACAATGAGCAGTTCTTC
>NA|NA|TRBV5-5|TRBJ1-5
CASSLANSHSNQPQHF
TGTGCCAGCAGCTTGGCGAACAGTCATAGCAATCAGCCCCAGCATTTT
>TRBD1|NA|TRBV18|TRBJ1-2
CASLRDRLNYGYTF
TGTGCCAGCCTCCGGGACAGGCTAAACTATGGCTACACCTTC
>TRBD2|NA|TRBV7-2|TRBJ2-1
CASSFPTGTGLADEQFF
TGTGCCAGCAGCTTTCCAACCGGGACAGGACTAGCGGATGAGCAGTTCTTC
>NA|NA|TRBV27|TRBJ1-2
CASSFSPGVGYGYTF
TGTGCCAGCAGTTTCTCCCCCGGGGTAGGCTATGGCTACACCTTC
>TRBD1|NA|TRBV10-3|TRBJ2-5
CAISRGQGDEETQYF
TGTGCCATCAGTCGGGGACAGGGGGACGAAGAGACCCAGTACTTC
>NA|NA|TRBV24-1|TRBJ1-6
CATRIQGKSYNSPLHF
TGTGCCACCAGAATACAGGGTAAATCCTATAATTCACCCCTCCACTTT
>NA|NA|TRBV10-1|TRBJ2-2
CASSESWGLNLYGELFF
TGCGCCAGCAGTGAGTCTTGGGGGCTGAACTTGTACGGGGAGCTGTTTTTT
>TRBD1|NA|TRBV28|TRBJ2-3
CASSPDRVADTQYF
TGTGCCAGCAGTCCGGACAGGGTTGCAGATACGCAGTATTTT
>NA|NA|TRBV7-9|TRBJ1-4
CASSSRRGTGAANEKLFF
TGTGCCAGCAGCTCCCGCCGGGGGACCGGGGCAGCTAATGAAAAACTGTTTTTT
>TRBD2|NA|TRBV9|TRBJ2-1
CASSVGSGGPRDEQFF
TGTGCCAGCAGCGTAGGGAGCGGGGGCCCCCGGGATGAGCAGTTCTTC
>NA|NA|TRBV23-1|TRBJ2-1
CASSRTEFF
TGCGCCAGCAGTCGAACAGAGTTCTTC
>TRBD1|NA|TRBV6-5|TRBJ2-7
CASRVPGQGTYEQYF
TGTGCCAGCAGGGTTCCGGGACAGGGCACCTACGAGCAGTACTTC
>NA|NA|TRBV7-9|TRBJ1-1
CASSPALGLREAFF
TGTGCCAGCAGCCCCGCCCTCGGGTTACGGGAAGCTTTCTTT
>NA|NA|TRBV18|TRBJ2-5
CASSPPGRPGETQYF
TGTGCCAGCTCACCACCAGGCCGACCCGGGGAGACCCAGTACTTC